This TCR beta chain was documented in a study of spatial heterogeneity in lung cancer. Study context: Mean representation of each unique TCR and UMI combination in the raw reads exceeded 8.5 occurrences.

This clonotype rates as medium-sized (0.01 to 0.1%). Regarding time point: sample taken at primary tumor resection. Whole RNA, isolated from tumor, nontumor lung or frozen PBMC, was sequenced without prior sorting. The germline V gene has CDR1 MDHEN and CDR2 SYDVKM. The CDR3 sequence is 14 residues long. The V end lost 3 bases, the J end lost 4 bases, and 9 bases lay between the germline ends. TCRdb re-called the 5' RACE reads through MiXCR, storing one row per CDR3 protein. The sample consists of roughly 4,800 distinct CDR3 sequences, 18% of them appearing once. The sample here was normal lung tissue next to the tumor, taken at surgery. This rearrangement joins TRBV28 to TRBJ1-4; no definite D call. The clonotype was recovered from a male donor with early-stage non-small cell lung cancer. The CDR3 reads CASSLKALNEKLFF. The CDR3 region has the DNA TGTGCCAGCAGTTTGAAAGCTCTTAATGAAAAACTGTTTTTT.